The 12 T cell receptor beta chains below come from one sample, sequenced in a study of shared clonotypes between healthy human individuals. Method: immunoSEQ multiplex PCR; TCRdb's copy keeps in-frame clones and lacks some. The data show about 2,500,000 clones, with around 90% seen just once and roughly 0.15% held by the top ten. Sequencing used naive CD4+ T cells sorted from blood. The subset: CD45RA+ positively selected. The receptors were sampled from a man aged 18-30 years in good health.

V gene TRBV7-9 combines with J gene TRBJ2-5, with TRBD1 as a possible D gene (5 bases). The V and J ends lost 2 bases and 4 bases respectively, with 14 bases between them. The V gene's germline CDR1 is SEHNR and CDR2 FQNEAQ (reference sequence). The CDR3 length is 15 residues. CDR3 in amino acids: CASSLLEGDGETQYF. The CDR3 coding sequence is TGTGCCAGCAGCTTACTCGAAGGGGATGGAGAGACCCAGTACTTC.

The CDR3 spells CAADRVNTGELFF. In DNA, the CDR3 is TGTGCCGCGGACAGGGTAAACACCGGGGAGCTGTTTTTT. The chain carries TRBV30 and TRBJ2-2, with TRBD1 matching over 8 bases. This CDR3 comprises 13 residues. V dropped 8 bases and J dropped 2; count of bases not matched to a gene: 4. CDR1 and CDR2 (germline): GTSNPN, SVGIG (reference sequence).

As for this clone: This CDR3 is also generated by other DNA sequences in the sample. The chain joins TRBV5-1 to TRBJ2-5; TRBD1 is a possible D gene (6 bases). The CDR3 spans 12 residues. The V end lost 3 bases, the J end lost 3 bases, and 6 bases lay between the germline ends. Germline V CDR1 and CDR2: SGHRS, YFSETQ. For the CDR3, the DNA is TGCGCCAGCAGCTGGACAGAAGAGACCCAGTACTTC. It is translated as CASSWTEETQYF.

The J gene is TRBJ2-2, the V gene TRBV7-2, with 8 bases lining up with TRBD1. The CDR3 totals 16 residues. Germline V gives CDR1 SGHTA, CDR2 FQGNSA. V was clipped by 1 base and J by 5 bases; unmatched bases: 6. In DNA, the CDR3 is TGTGCCAGCAGCTTAGGAGCAGGGGGCAGGACCGGGGAGCTGTTTTTT. This encodes CASSLGAGGRTGELFF.

The V call is TRBV6-1, the J call TRBJ1-5; 10 nucleotides align to TRBD1. The CDR3 has 15 amino acids. Germline values: CDR1 MNHNS, CDR2 SASEGT. V lost 8 bases and J lost 1; bases outside the gene matches: 5. The CDR3, as DNA: TGTGCCAGCTTCCCGGGACAGGGGAGCAATCAGCCCCAGCATTTT. This encodes CASFPGQGSNQPQHF.

The rearrangement links TRBV6-6 to TRBJ2-1; D not certain. V was clipped by 9 bases and J by 10 bases, with 19 bases between them. Germline CDR1 reads MNHNY; CDR2 reads SVGAGI (reference sequence). The CDR3 sequence is 13 residues long. CDR3 in DNA: TGTGCCAGTTCTTCCTTAATGATTCAAGAGCAGTTCTTC. Residues: CASSSLMIQEQFF.

V gene TRBV18 combines with J gene TRBJ2-4, with 8 bases aligning to TRBD1. V gave up 5 bases and J gave up 8 bases; unmatched junction bases: 17. Germline CDR1 reads KGHSH; CDR2 reads LQKENI. This CDR3 comprises 17 residues. The CDR3 loop is CASSSGGLSSVFDIQYF. CDR3 DNA: TGTGCCAGCTCATCAGGGGGCTTGTCATCCGTTTTTGACATTCAGTACTTC.

The rearrangement joins TRBV29-1 to TRBJ1-1, with D tentatively TRBD1 (5 bases). With 7 bases removed from V and 6 bases from J, the gap between germline ends came to 21 bases. Germline-derived CDR1 and CDR2 are SQVTM and ANQGSEA. The CDR3 has 14 residues. CDR3 DNA: TGCAGCGCAGATCAAAACGGCAGGGCTTCTGAAGCTTTCTTT. This codes for CSADQNGRASEAFF. The whole variable domain, remainder taken from reference TRBV29-1 and TRBJ1-1, is SAVISQKPSRDICQRGTSLTIQCQVDSQVTMMFWYRQQPGQSLTLIATANQGSEATYESGFVIDKFPISRPNLTFSTLTVSNMSPEDSSIYLCSADQNGRASEAFFGQGTRLTVV.

The chain joins TRBV7-2 to TRBJ1-6; D is perhaps TRBD1 (5 bases). The V gene's germline CDR1 is SGHTA and CDR2 FQGNSA. V was shortened by 4 bases and J by 14 bases, with 18 bases between the two germline ends. The CDR3 is 14 residues long. Written as DNA, the CDR3 is TGTGCCAGCAGCTCCGGGACTACCCTGTGGGCCCTCCACTTT. This sequence encodes CASSSGTTLWALHF.

V usage is TRBV5-6 and J usage is TRBJ2-1; TRBD2 agrees at 8 bases. V trimming: 5 bases; J trimming: 9 bases; junction bases outside the gene matches: 4. Germline V gene sequence: CDR1 SGHDT, CDR2 YYEEEE. The CDR3 contains 12 residues. The CDR3 DNA reads as TGTGCCAGCAGATTTAGCGGGACTGAGCAGTTCTTC. As protein: CASRFSGTEQFF.

About this clone: The sample holds other DNA sequences that translate to the same CDR3. V and J are TRBV27 and TRBJ1-1, with D uncertain. The CDR3 consists of 12 residues. Trimming left V 5 bases short and J 4 bases short, with 8 bases between. Looked up from germline, CDR1 is MNHEY and CDR2 is SMNVEV (reference sequence). CDR3: CASSLRGTEAFF. CDR3 coding DNA: TGTGCCAGCAGTCTCCGGGGCACTGAAGCTTTCTTT.

This chain uses TRBV7-2 with TRBJ2-7; possibly TRBD2 for D (7 bases). V shed 2 bases and J shed 6 bases, with 14 bases lying between them. Germline V gene lookup returns CDR1 SGHTA and CDR2 FQGNSA. CDR3 length: 14 residues. The CDR3 is CASSLWQGGGEQYF. The CDR3 DNA is TGTGCCAGCAGCTTATGGCAGGGAGGGGGCGAGCAGTACTTC.